This record looks at one TCR beta chain sequence and its context. This specimen belongs to a study of blood T cell repertoires in COVID-19. CDR1 is SQVTM and CDR2 is ANQGSEA in the germline V gene. V was shortened by 0 bases and J by 1 base, with 9 bases between the two germline ends. The CDR3 covers 14 residues. Methods used by the authors: Reference gene primer amplification yielded estimated nucleated cell counts. Sequencing was performed with immunoSEQ multiplex PCR; in TCRdb, only in-frame clones are kept and a portion is missing. Clonal size and the V and J genes are those of that table, whereas D and trimming came from the DNA. Of 180,000 or so clones in the sample, about nine tenths were seen once.

The sequence was collected from a woman aged 45-65 years with acute or convalescent COVID-19. The J gene is TRBJ1-1, the V gene TRBV29-1; D not certain. Sequencing input: peripheral blood. Here the CDR3 DNA reads TGCAGCGTTGAAGAGAACTGGGCGAACACTGAAGCTTTCTTT. Translation gives CSVEENWANTEAFF. Combining the CDR3 with reference TRBV29-1 and TRBJ1-1 gives the whole variable domain SAVISQKPSRDICQRGTSLTIQCQVDSQVTMMFWYRQQPGQSLTLIATANQGSEATYESGFVIDKFPISRPNLTFSTLTVSNMSPEDSSIYLCSVEENWANTEAFFGQGTRLTVV.